This T cell receptor beta chain originates from a study of vaccination and CD4 T cells after COVID-19. About the study: It was a median around 100 days after diagnosis, with a range of 35 to 161, that post-COVID samples were drawn.

Oncomine TCR Beta short-read sequencing was applied to DNA from cultured CD4+ T cells. Cultured CD4+ T cells were the source of extracted genomic DNA. TCRdb re-called the PCR reads through MiXCR, storing one row per CDR3 protein. This sample has more than 20,000 distinct CDR3 sequences, with under 75% found just once. The CDR3 has 12 amino acids. Trimming took off 7 bases at V and 5 bases at J, with 12 bases between the two ends. Looked up from germline, CDR1 is SQVTM and CDR2 is ANQGSEA. Sample treatment: approximately nine-day PBMC culture with coronavirus spike peptide pools or control peptides (ViraFEST assay). Notes on this clonotype: The antigen is unknown.

Sequenced sample: CD4+ T cells from blood, cultured in vitro. The receptor was derived from a human donor who had recovered from COVID-19. This sequence joins TRBV29-1 and TRBJ2-1; TRBD2 is a possible D gene (6 bases). In DNA form, the CDR3 reads TGCAGCGCCGCGCGGGGCGACAATGAGCAGTTCTTC. Amino acid sequence: CSAARGDNEQFF.